This TCR beta chain was recorded in a study of blood T cell repertoires in COVID-19. CDR3 size: 13 residues. Per the germline V gene, CDR1 is MNHNY and CDR2 is SVGAGI (reference sequence). With 6 bases clipped from V and 6 bases from J, the junction kept 4 bases outside the gene matches. Assay: immunoSEQ multiplex PCR; the TCRdb copy retains only in-frame clones and omits some. The sample has under 55,000 clones, approximately 85% seen once. The chain couples TRBV6-6 to TRBJ2-1; 8 nucleotides match TRBD2. The sample consisted of peripheral blood. The TCR originated in a human donor in a cohort sampled during active COVID-19. In DNA, the CDR3 is TGTGCCAGCAGGGGGACTAGTGTCAATGAGCAGTTCTTC. This encodes CASRGTSVNEQFF.